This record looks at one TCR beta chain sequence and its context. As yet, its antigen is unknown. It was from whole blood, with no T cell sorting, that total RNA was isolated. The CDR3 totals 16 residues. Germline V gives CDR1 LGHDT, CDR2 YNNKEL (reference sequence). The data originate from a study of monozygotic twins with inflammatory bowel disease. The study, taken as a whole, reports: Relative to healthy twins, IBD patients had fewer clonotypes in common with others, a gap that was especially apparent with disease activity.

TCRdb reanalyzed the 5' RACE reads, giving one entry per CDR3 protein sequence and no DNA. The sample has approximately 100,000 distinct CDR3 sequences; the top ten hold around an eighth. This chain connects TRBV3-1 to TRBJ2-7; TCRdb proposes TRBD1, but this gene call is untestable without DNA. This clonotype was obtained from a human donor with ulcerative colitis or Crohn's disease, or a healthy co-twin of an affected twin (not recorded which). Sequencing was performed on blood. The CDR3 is CASSLSPGQGLFEQYF.